The present entry profiles one TCR beta chain with its context. The antigen remains undetermined. This sample is drawn from a study of response to subunit inactivated influenza vaccine. Study observations and caveats: The authors put forward the suggestion that each seasonal influenza vaccination may bring in only a limited number of new T cells.

CDR3 length: 15 residues. The V and J ends lost 3 bases and 2 bases respectively, with 12 bases between them. Germline CDR1 is SGHRS and CDR2 is YFSETQ. TCRdb ran MiXCR on the RT-PCR reads and lists one entry per CDR3 protein. Among around 750,000 distinct CDR3 sequences, 21% were seen once, and the ten largest hold around 9.6%. The source material was PBMCs from blood, sampled 5 days after vaccination. The source of this sequence is a man aged 45-65 years who received an inactivated influenza vaccine. The V gene is TRBV5-1, the J gene TRBJ2-1; the D gene is possibly TRBD2 (6 bases). CDR3 amino acids: CASSSPGLTYNEQFF. CDR3 in DNA: TGCGCCAGCAGCTCCCCCGGACTAACCTACAATGAGCAGTTCTTC. The full variable domain, rest sourced from reference TRBV5-1 and TRBJ2-1, is KAGVTQTPRYLIKTRGQQVTLSCSPISGHRSVSWYQQTPGQGLQFLFEYFSETQRNKGNFPGRFSGRQFSNSRSEMNVSTLELGDSALYLCASSSPGLTYNEQFFGPGTRLTVL.